A single sample gave rise to the 25 T cell receptor beta chains below, sequenced in a study of cytomegalovirus exposure and HLA in healthy donors. This PCR relied on a set of 60 Vbeta primers and 13 Jbeta primers. Sequencing was performed with immunoSEQ multiplex PCR; in TCRdb, only in-frame clones are kept and a portion is missing. This sample has 150,000 to 200,000 clones; more than 65% occur once, and the top ten carry less than 10%. The specimen was PBMCs. All receptors come from a man younger than 35 in good health and CMV-seropositive.

The chain couples TRBV6-1 to TRBJ1-1; 7 positions agree with TRBD1. CDR1 MNHNS and CDR2 SASEGT come from the germline V gene. V dropped 6 bases and J dropped 7; count of bases not matched to a gene: 5. CDR3 length: 12 residues. This CDR3 is CASSTGTDEAFF. DNA of the CDR3: TGTGCCAGCAGCACGGGGACAGATGAAGCTTTCTTT.

This chain links TRBV6-1 with TRBJ2-1; 9 nucleotides align to TRBD2. CDR1 and CDR2 from the germline V gene are MNHNS and SASEGT. V lost 1 base and J lost 4; bases outside the gene matches: 2. The length of the CDR3 is 15 residues. CDR3 loop: CASSEGLADYNEQFF. DNA for the CDR3: TGTGCCAGCAGTGAAGGACTAGCGGATTACAATGAGCAGTTCTTC.

This clone showed up just a few times. A far bigger clonotype differs at one base, so this is likely a read error. The CDR3 sequence is CASGERQTSSGNTIYF. The CDR3 DNA reads TGTGCCAGCGGCGAGCGACAGACAAGCTCTGGAAACACCATATATTTT. The rearrangement joins TRBV7-9 to TRBJ1-3; possibly TRBD1 for D (5 bases). Germline V gene lookup returns CDR1 SEHNR and CDR2 FQNEAQ (reference sequence). The V end lost 8 bases, the J end lost 0 bases, and 17 bases lay between the germline ends. The CDR3 spans 16 residues.

The DNA of the CDR3 is TGCGCCAGCAGCTTTCAGGGGGTGAACACTGAAGCTTTCTTT. As protein: CASSFQGVNTEAFF. The J gene is TRBJ1-1, the V gene TRBV5-1; TRBD1 agrees at 7 bases. CDR3 size: 14 residues. Germline loops: CDR1 SGHRS, CDR2 YFSETQ. Losses at the gene ends were 2 bases for V and 0 bases for J; bases not matched to a gene: 1.

The rearrangement links TRBV2 to TRBJ2-2; 8 bases are a match to TRBD1. The CDR3 spans 15 residues. Trimming took 5 bases from V and 6 from J; bases not matched to a gene: 8. Germline lookup yields CDR1 SNHLY and CDR2 FYNNEI. The CDR3 nucleotides read TGTGCCAGCAGTAAGGCAGGGGGCGGTCCCGGGGAGCTGTTTTTT. Amino acid sequence: CASSKAGGGPGELFF.

The chain joins TRBV19 to TRBJ2-1; D is perhaps TRBD2 (6 bases). This CDR3 is built from 18 residues. Looked up from germline, CDR1 is LNHDA and CDR2 is SQIVND (reference sequence). V lost 4 bases and J 0 bases, leaving 19 bases between the germline ends. The CDR3 protein is CASSKPPSSESSYNEQFF. For the CDR3, the DNA is TGTGCCAGTAGTAAGCCCCCCTCTAGCGAGAGCTCCTACAATGAGCAGTTCTTC.

This chain connects TRBV5-1 to TRBJ1-1; 7 bases agree with TRBD1. CDR1 is SGHRS, CDR2 YFSETQ, per germline. This CDR3 has 12 residues. Unmatched junction bases numbered 3, after V lost 4 bases and J lost 6 bases. The CDR3: CASSPQGPEAFF. The CDR3 DNA reads TGCGCCAGCAGCCCACAGGGGCCTGAAGCTTTCTTT.

The gene calls are TRBV6-6 and TRBJ1-1, with a possible D match to TRBD1 (5 bases). V lost 2 bases, J lost 1 base, and 8 bases lay in between. The CDR3 extends over 14 amino acids. Per the germline V gene, CDR1 is MNHNY and CDR2 is SVGAGI (reference sequence). The CDR3 DNA sequence: TGTGCCAGCAGTTACGGCAGGGCGAACACTGAAGCTTTCTTT. Amino acids: CASSYGRANTEAFF.

The sample holds a few counts of this clone. V is TRBV7-8 and J is TRBJ1-5; weak D call: TRBD1 (5 bases). Trimming removed 3 bases from V and 4 bases from J, with 16 bases in between. CDR1 and CDR2 from the germline V gene are SGHVS and FQNEAQ. This CDR3 is built from 16 residues. CDR3 nucleotides: TGTGCCAGCAGCTTTCTGGCAGGGCCTGGGAATCAGCCCCAGCATTTT. This codes for CASSFLAGPGNQPQHF.

The V gene is TRBV5-4, the J gene TRBJ2-2; 9 bases map to TRBD1. Per germline, CDR1 SGHNT and CDR2 YYREEE (reference sequence). This CDR3 is built from 14 residues. The V segment lost 4 bases and the J segment 7 bases; nucleotides outside the gene matches: 5. The DNA for the CDR3 is TGTGCCAGCAGCGAAACAGGGGGCTTCGGGGAGCTGTTTTTT. Its translation: CASSETGGFGELFF.

The CDR3 spells CASSQPGSYQPQHF. Here the CDR3 DNA reads TGCGCCAGCAGCCAACCGGGAAGTTATCAGCCCCAGCATTTT. The chain carries TRBV4-1 and TRBJ1-5; D is unclear. This CDR3 has 14 amino acids. Germline CDR1 reads MGHRA; CDR2 reads YSYEKL. V was cut by 2 bases and J by 5 bases, with 10 bases left in between.

V is TRBV6-1 and J is TRBJ1-2, with 8 nucleotides matching TRBD1. CDR3 length equals 14 residues. Trimming cost V 8 bases and J 7 bases; bases outside gene matches: 12. Looked up from germline, CDR1 is MNHNS and CDR2 is SASEGT. The CDR3 DNA reads as TGTGCCAGCTCCTCGACAGGGGAAGTCGGTGGCTACACCTTC. Translated, it gives CASSSTGEVGGYTF.

The chain has TRBV2 and TRBJ2-2; 7 bases are shared with TRBD1. Germline CDR1 is SNHLY and CDR2 is FYNNEI. Losses at the gene ends were 7 bases for V and 6 bases for J; bases not matched to a gene: 5. This CDR3 contains 13 residues. The CDR3 bases are TGTGCCAGCAATACTGGGACAGCCGGGGAGCTGTTTTTT. This codes for CASNTGTAGELFF. Full variable domain (missing parts from reference TRBV2 and TRBJ2-2): EPEVTQTPSHQVTQMGQEVILRCVPISNHLYFYWYRQILGQKVEFLVSFYNNEISEKSEIFDDQFSVERPDGSNFTLKIRSTKLEDSAMYFCASNTGTAGELFFGEGSRLTVL.

V usage is TRBV29-1 and J usage is TRBJ1-1; perhaps TRBD1 as D (5 bases). The germline gives CDR1 SQVTM, CDR2 ANQGSEA. The CDR3 contains 12 residues. The V end was cut by 7 bases, the J end by 1 base, with 10 bases between. The CDR3 DNA reads TGCAGCGCACGCACAGGGAACACTGAAGCTTTCTTT. Translated: CSARTGNTEAFF.

This sequence joins TRBV5-6 and TRBJ2-1; 9 nucleotides line up with TRBD1. J gave up 0 bases and V 4 bases, and 14 bases lay outside the gene matches. CDR1 SGHDT and CDR2 YYEEEE come from the germline V gene. The CDR3 covers 19 residues. DNA of the CDR3: TGTGCCAGCAGCCGGGGACAGGGCCTCCTCTTTAGCTCCTACAATGAGCAGTTCTTC. Amino acid sequence: CASSRGQGLLFSSYNEQFF. Variable domain in full (rest from reference TRBV5-6 and TRBJ2-1): DAGVTQSPTHLIKTRGQQVTLRCSPKSGHDTVSWYQQALGQGPQFIFQYYEEEERQRGNFPDRFSGHQFPNYSSELNVNALLLGDSALYLCASSRGQGLLFSSYNEQFFGPGTRLTVL.

As regards this clone: The junction departs from germline at one end; a sequencing error may be responsible. V is TRBV7-7 and J is TRBJ2-1; D not certain. This CDR3 contains 13 residues. Germline V gives CDR1 SSHAT, CDR2 FNYEAQ (reference sequence). In DNA form, the CDR3 reads TGTGCTAGCAGCTTAGCTCGGGACAATGAGCAGTTCTTC. Protein: CASSLARDNEQFF.

The rearrangement joins TRBV9 to TRBJ2-2; 7 positions match TRBD2. Germline V gene sequence: CDR1 SGDLS, CDR2 YYNGEE. J was trimmed by 6 bases and V by 5 bases; bases with no gene match: 10. The CDR3 has 15 residues. The CDR3 DNA is TGTGCCAGCAGTATTGGGGGAGGGCCGGCCGGGGAGCTGTTTTTT. Its translation: CASSIGGGPAGELFF.

The chain combines TRBV10-1 with TRBJ2-3; D remains unclear. The germline V gene has CDR1 WNHNN and CDR2 SYGVQD (reference sequence). The CDR3 length is 15 residues. V lost 5 bases, J lost 2 bases, and 14 bases lay in between. The CDR3 protein is CASSLTREATDTQYF. The CDR3 coding sequence is TGCGCCAGCAGTTTGACCCGAGAGGCCACAGATACGCAGTATTTT.

The CDR3 nucleotides are TGCGGGTGTGGAGGGGGGGATCCAGATACGCAGTATTTT. Residues: CGCGGGDPDTQYF. This chain connects TRBV10-2 to TRBJ2-3, with D perhaps matching TRBD2 (7 bases). This CDR3 contains 13 residues. Germline values: CDR1 WSHSY, CDR2 SAAADI.

The V call is TRBV5-6, the J call TRBJ1-5; D ambiguous. In germline, CDR1 is SGHDT, CDR2 YYEEEE. V was clipped by 0 bases and J by 0 bases, with 10 bases between them. The CDR3 runs 16 residues. The CDR3 here is CASSLALGVSNQPQHF. CDR3 DNA sequence: TGTGCCAGCAGCTTGGCCCTCGGGGTTAGCAATCAGCCCCAGCATTTT.

V is TRBV6-6 and J is TRBJ2-3; 11 bases match TRBD1. Germline V gives CDR1 MNHNY, CDR2 SVGAGI (reference sequence). Losses at the gene ends were 4 bases for V and 1 base for J; bases not matched to a gene: 4. The CDR3 length is 16 residues. CDR3 amino acids: CASSSKGQGGTDTQYF. For the CDR3, the DNA is TGTGCCAGCAGTTCGAAGGGACAGGGGGGCACAGATACGCAGTATTTT.

The chain has TRBV19 and TRBJ1-1; TRBD1 matches at 8 bases. The V segment lost 3 bases and the J segment 11 bases; nucleotides outside the gene matches: 11. This CDR3 has 14 amino acids. Germline V lookup: CDR1 LNHDA, CDR2 SQIVND (reference sequence). The DNA of the CDR3 is TGTGCCAGTAGTATGACGGACAGGGTCATCGTTGCTTTCTTT. As protein: CASSMTDRVIVAFF. Based on the CDR3 plus reference TRBV19 and TRBJ1-1, the full variable domain is DGGITQSPKYLFRKEGQNVTLSCEQNLNHDAMYWYRQDPGQGLRLIYYSQIVNDFQKGDIAEGYSVSREKKESFPLTVTSAQKNPTAFYLCASSMTDRVIVAFFGQGTRLTVV.

Only one count was recorded for this clone. The chain employs TRBV27 and TRBJ2-3; 9 bases align to TRBD2. The J segment lost 6 bases and the V segment lost 2 bases, leaving 6 bases of the junction unmatched. CDR1 is MNHEY and CDR2 is SMNVEV in the germline V gene (reference sequence). There are 15 residues in the CDR3. In DNA form, the CDR3 reads TGTGCCAGCAGTTTAGATAGCGGGAGATCCGATACGCAGTATTTT. Encoded protein: CASSLDSGRSDTQYF.

The chain couples TRBV6-1 to TRBJ2-5, with TRBD2 identical over 7 bases. V lost 6 bases and J lost 7; bases outside the gene matches: 5. The CDR3 extends over 12 amino acids. Germline values: CDR1 MNHNS, CDR2 SASEGT. The CDR3 sequence: CASSHREGTQYF. The CDR3 nucleotides are TGTGCCAGCAGCCATAGGGAGGGGACCCAGTACTTC.

The chain recombines TRBV28 with TRBJ1-1; a weak D match, TRBD1 (5 bases). CDR1 and CDR2 from the germline V gene are MDHEN and SYDVKM. Trimming cost V 8 bases and J 5 bases, with 12 bases left between them. The CDR3 runs 12 residues. Here the CDR3 DNA reads TGTGCCAGCGGCAGGTACAGGACTGAAGCTTTCTTT. It is translated as CASGRYRTEAFF.